The 20 T cell receptor beta chains below all came from one sample that was sequenced in a study of blood T cell repertoires in COVID-19. Profiling relied on immunoSEQ multiplex PCR, and the TCRdb table lists in-frame clones only, not all of them. Here the sample spans 85,000 to 120,000 clones, around four fifths being singletons. Specimen: peripheral blood. All receptors derive from a man aged 60-69 years with active or convalescent COVID-19.

The V gene is TRBV5-1, the J gene TRBJ1-1; D is undetermined. Germline values: CDR1 SGHRS, CDR2 YFSETQ. The CDR3 consists of 14 residues. The germline V and J ends were trimmed by 3 bases and 0 bases, with 9 bases remaining between them. The CDR3, as DNA: TGCGCCAGCAGCTCACAGATGCTGAACACTGAAGCTTTCTTT. Translation: CASSSQMLNTEAFF.

CDR3 sequence: CASSLQEAGPGELFF. The CDR3 DNA reads as TGTGCCAGCAGCTTACAGGAGGCCGGGCCCGGGGAGCTGTTTTTT. V is TRBV7-6 and J is TRBJ2-2; tentatively, D is TRBD2 (5 bases). The germline CDR1 and CDR2 sequences are SGHVS and FNYEAQ. CDR3 length equals 15 residues. Trimming left V 2 bases short and J 6 bases short, with 13 bases between.

V usage is TRBV7-2 and J usage is TRBJ1-2; D call uncertain. Germline V lookup: CDR1 SGHTA, CDR2 FQGNSA. The CDR3 spans 13 residues. With 5 bases removed from V and 4 bases from J, the gap between germline ends came to 11 bases. The CDR3 nucleotides are TGTGCCAGCAGCCCGGCACAGTCCTATGGCTACACCTTC. It is translated as CASSPAQSYGYTF.

This clone was found many times. The rearrangement links TRBV19 to TRBJ1-5; 9 bases align to TRBD1. Germline V gene lookup returns CDR1 LNHDA and CDR2 SQIVND (reference sequence). The CDR3 has 14 amino acids. V dropped 5 bases and J dropped 10; count of bases not matched to a gene: 9. CDR3 DNA: TGTGCCAGTAGTTTCCGGGACAGGGAACGACCCCAGCATTTT. Protein: CASSFRDRERPQHF.

This sequence joins TRBV11-3 and TRBJ2-1, with 7 bases matching TRBD1. The CDR3 runs 16 residues. Germline CDR1 SGHNT, CDR2 YENEEA. The trim removed 3 bases at V and 0 bases at J, leaving 5 bases unmatched. This chain's CDR3 is CASSFRGTSSYNEQFF. The CDR3 DNA reads as TGTGCCAGCAGCTTCAGGGGGACGAGCTCCTACAATGAGCAGTTCTTC.

To note about this clone: A read error may account for a junction end that differs from germline. The chain couples TRBV6-2 or TRBV6-3 to TRBJ2-4, with D possibly TRBD2 on 5 matching bases. CDR1 is MNHEY, CDR2 SVGEGT, per germline. The CDR3 consists of 11 residues. CDR3 in DNA: TGTGCCAGCAGTTCCCCCCTAGCCTCCGACTTC. Translating it yields CASSSPLASDF.

The rearrangement uses TRBV14 and TRBJ1-1, with no clear D. Germline V lookup: CDR1 SGHDN, CDR2 FVKESK. Trimming shortened V by 1 base and J by 1 base, and 7 bases separated the two germline ends. This CDR3 spans 14 amino acids. The CDR3 DNA follows: TGTGCCAGCAGCCAAGGGGCCGCGAACACTGAAGCTTTCTTT. Its translation: CASSQGAANTEAFF.

Here the CDR3 DNA reads TGTGCCAGCAGCTTAGATGGGGAGGGACTCCGGCAGTACGTC. It encodes CASSLDGEGLRQYV. The chain is built from TRBV11-2 and TRBJ2-7, with 7 bases fitting TRBD2. Germline lookup yields CDR1 SGHAT and CDR2 FQNNGV. The junction had 8 bases not matched to a gene; V was cut back by 0 bases and J by 9 bases. The CDR3 is 14 residues long.

The genes are TRBV14 and TRBJ2-3, with 7 bases identical to TRBD2. The CDR3 contains 18 residues. The V gene end was trimmed by 3 bases and the J gene end by 0 bases; junction bases not matched to a gene: 12. The germline V gene encodes CDR1 SGHDN and CDR2 FVKESK. DNA of the CDR3: TGTGCCAGCAGCCAGGATACGTTTTCTAGCGGAAGCACAGATACGCAGTATTTT. It specifies CASSQDTFSSGSTDTQYF.

This clone showed up just once. This rearrangement joins TRBV4-3 to TRBJ1-6; the D gene is possibly TRBD1 (6 bases). Germline V gene data show CDR1 as LGHNA and CDR2 as YSLEER. V shed 1 base and J shed 0 bases, with 10 bases lying between them. The CDR3 sequence is 17 residues long. The CDR3 sequence is CASSQGTESSYNSPLHF. CDR3 nucleotides: TGCGCCAGCAGCCAAGGGACAGAGAGCTCCTATAATTCACCCCTCCACTTT.

This clone was counted once. The V and J genes are TRBV6-5 and TRBJ1-5; 8 nucleotides line up with TRBD1. The ends lost 6 bases at V and 7 bases at J; junction bases unmatched: 8. CDR3 length: 14 amino acids. The germline gives CDR1 MNHEY, CDR2 SVGAGI. The DNA of the CDR3 is TGTGCCAGCAGCGGACAGGGTGGACGACAGCCCCAGCATTTT. This codes for CASSGQGGRQPQHF.

This clone was counted only a few times. The chain employs TRBV11-2 and TRBJ2-1; 9 nucleotides line up with TRBD1. V shed 5 bases, J shed 2 bases, and the junction held 1 base outside the gene matches. This CDR3 is 14 amino acids long. In germline, CDR1 is SGHAT, CDR2 FQNNGV. CDR3 region: CASSRDRAYNEQFF. CDR3 in DNA: TGTGCCAGCAGCCGGGACAGGGCCTACAATGAGCAGTTCTTC.

V gene TRBV4-1 combines with J gene TRBJ1-2, with a possible D match to TRBD1 (5 bases). The germline CDR1 and CDR2 sequences are MGHRA and YSYEKL. The ends were cut back, 2 bases at V and 2 bases at J, with 15 bases in the middle. This CDR3 spans 16 amino acids. The CDR3 DNA follows: TGCGCCAGCAGCCAACCCGCGGGACGCGTAAACTATGGCTACACCTTC. Protein: CASSQPAGRVNYGYTF.

This chain joins TRBV9 and TRBJ2-2; D gene unclear. Trimming left V 1 base short and J 6 bases short, with 10 bases between. CDR1 and CDR2 (germline): SGDLS, YYNGEE. This CDR3 region has 14 residues. CDR3 loop: CASSVRWASGELFF. DNA of the CDR3: TGTGCCAGCAGCGTACGATGGGCTTCCGGGGAGCTGTTTTTT.

In its sample, this clone was seen a few times. V is TRBV7-9 and J is TRBJ2-2; D possibly corresponds to TRBD1 (6 bases). This CDR3 contains 12 residues. V was shortened by 6 bases and J by 8 bases, with 10 bases between the two germline ends. Germline CDR1 is SEHNR and CDR2 is FQNEAQ (reference sequence). The CDR3 bases are TGTGCCAGCAGACAACAGGGAGGGGAGCTGTTTTTT. Translation: CASRQQGGELFF.

J is TRBJ2-2 and V is TRBV19; 11 nucleotides align to TRBD2. This CDR3 comprises 17 residues. Germline lookup yields CDR1 LNHDA and CDR2 SQIVND (reference sequence). V trimming: 6 bases; J trimming: 1 base; junction bases outside the gene matches: 7. CDR3 sequence reads: CASRHKGTSGNTGELFF. The CDR3 nucleotides read TGTGCCAGTAGGCATAAAGGGACTAGCGGGAACACCGGGGAGCTGTTTTTT.

The CDR3 loop is CASRHRDRLTEAFF. CDR3 nucleotides: TGTGCCAGCAGGCACCGGGACAGGCTTACTGAAGCTTTCTTT. This chain links TRBV27 with TRBJ1-1, with 8 bases identical to TRBD1. There are 14 residues in the CDR3. CDR1 and CDR2 from the germline V gene are MNHEY and SMNVEV (reference sequence). Unmatched junction bases numbered 8, after V lost 6 bases and J lost 5 bases.

This chain joins TRBV7-8 and TRBJ1-2; 7 bases align to TRBD1. The germline V gene encodes CDR1 SGHVS and CDR2 FQNEAQ. The CDR3 runs 14 residues. V lost 5 bases, J lost 2 bases, and 5 bases stayed unmatched. The CDR3 spells CASSTNRGNYGYTF. Here the CDR3 DNA reads TGTGCCAGCAGCACCAACAGGGGAAACTATGGCTACACCTTC.

This clone was counted between two and nine times. V usage is TRBV5-4 and J usage is TRBJ2-5, with TRBD1 matching 9 bases. Germline V lookup: CDR1 SGHNT, CDR2 YYREEE (reference sequence). This CDR3 spans 14 amino acids. Unmatched junction bases numbered 3, after V lost 4 bases and J lost 2 bases. CDR3 loop: CASSLGQGQETQYF. The DNA of the CDR3 is TGTGCCAGCAGCCTGGGACAGGGACAAGAGACCCAGTACTTC.

The table lists this clone with a count of one. The CDR3 DNA sequence: TGTGCCAGCAGTTACGTCCTGACAGATACGCAGTATTTT. Its translation is CASSYVLTDTQYF. The gene calls are TRBV6-6 and TRBJ2-3, with D unresolved. CDR1 MNHNY and CDR2 SVGAGI come from the germline V gene (reference sequence). This CDR3 has 13 amino acids. Trimming stripped 2 bases from V and 3 bases from J, with 6 bases between.